A selection of T cell receptor beta chains follows, all from one sample in a study of blood T cell repertoires in COVID-19. The data were produced by immunoSEQ multiplex PCR, yet TCRdb's version contains in-frame clones alone and is incomplete. The repertoire includes about 480,000 clones, 89% of them detected once, and roughly 0.92% sits in the top ten. Sequencing was carried out using peripheral blood. All receptors derive from a young man with COVID-19, enrolled during active disease. Both conserved end residues are part of each CDR3. Each record gives: clone size, V gene, J gene, D gene, CDR3 protein, CDR3 DNA. The D gene is left open where the match is weak. The size of a clone is reported for some rows only, either as once, few or many, or as a class for expanded clones.

abundance: .
v_gene: TRBV7-9
j_gene: TRBJ2-3
d_gene: TRBD2
CDR3aa: CASSPVRDYVTDTQYF
CDR3nt: TGTGCCAGCAGCCCGGTCCGGGACTACGTCACAGATACGCAGTATTTT

abundance: .
v_gene: TRBV25-1
j_gene: TRBJ2-1
d_gene: TRBD2
CDR3aa: CASSPTSGSDSEQFF
CDR3nt: TGTGCCAGCAGCCCTACTAGCGGGAGCGATAGTGAGCAGTTCTTC

abundance: .
v_gene: TRBV18
j_gene: TRBJ2-2
d_gene: .
CDR3aa: CASSPPSGRTGELFF
CDR3nt: TGTGCCAGCTCACCGCCCAGCGGGCGCACCGGGGAGCTGTTTTTT

abundance: .
v_gene: TRBV5-5
j_gene: TRBJ2-1
d_gene: TRBD2
CDR3aa: CASSFGLAGVTEQFF
CDR3nt: TGTGCCAGCAGCTTCGGACTAGCGGGAGTCACTGAGCAGTTCTTC

abundance: .
v_gene: TRBV18
j_gene: TRBJ1-2
d_gene: .
CDR3aa: CASSPSEGWNYGYTF
CDR3nt: TGTGCCAGCTCACCATCTGAGGGTTGGAACTATGGCTACACCTTC

abundance: .
v_gene: TRBV29-1
j_gene: TRBJ2-5
d_gene: .
CDR3aa: CSVEVGGGGETQYF
CDR3nt: TGCAGCGTTGAAGTAGGGGGGGGTGGAGAGACCCAGTACTTC

abundance: .
v_gene: TRBV29-1
j_gene: TRBJ2-4
d_gene: .
CDR3aa: CRLRGSSAKNIQYF
CDR3nt: TGCAGACTCCGGGGGTCCTCGGCCAAAAACATTCAGTACTTC

abundance: .
v_gene: TRBV11-3
j_gene: TRBJ2-1
d_gene: TRBD1
CDR3aa: CASIRSGTGGNEQFF
CDR3nt: TGTGCCAGCATCCGTTCCGGGACAGGGGGTAATGAGCAGTTCTTC

abundance: .
v_gene: TRBV18
j_gene: TRBJ2-1
d_gene: .
CDR3aa: CASSPEGGEQFF
CDR3nt: TGTGCCAGCTCACCCGAAGGGGGTGAGCAGTTCTTC

abundance: .
v_gene: TRBV29-1
j_gene: TRBJ2-7
d_gene: .
CDR3aa: CSVVYRGGHEQYF
CDR3nt: TGCAGCGTTGTGTACAGGGGGGGACACGAGCAGTACTTC

abundance: .
v_gene: TRBV7-9
j_gene: TRBJ2-3
d_gene: TRBD2
CDR3aa: CASSFEGLAGDTQYF
CDR3nt: TGTGCCAGCAGCTTCGAGGGACTAGCGGGGGATACGCAGTATTTT

abundance: .
v_gene: TRBV5-4
j_gene: TRBJ2-6
d_gene: .
CDR3aa: CASTPGGANVLTF
CDR3nt: TGTGCCAGCACGCCCGGGGGGGCCAACGTCCTGACTTTC

abundance: .
v_gene: TRBV5-1
j_gene: TRBJ2-5
d_gene: .
CDR3aa: CASSLADRGQETQYF
CDR3nt: TGCGCCAGCAGCTTGGCGGATCGGGGCCAAGAGACCCAGTACTTC

abundance: .
v_gene: TRBV7-9
j_gene: TRBJ2-1
d_gene: .
CDR3aa: CASSFGGGEQFF
CDR3nt: TGTGCCAGCAGCTTTGGTGGCGGGGAGCAGTTCTTC

abundance: .
v_gene: TRBV9
j_gene: TRBJ1-3
d_gene: .
CDR3aa: CASSVAHRQYSGNTIYF
CDR3nt: TGTGCCAGCAGCGTAGCGCACAGGCAATACTCTGGAAACACCATATATTTT

abundance: .
v_gene: TRBV5-1
j_gene: TRBJ1-5
d_gene: TRBD1
CDR3aa: CASSFAGGSNQPQHF
CDR3nt: TGCGCCAGCAGCTTTGCAGGGGGTAGCAATCAGCCCCAGCATTTT

abundance: .
v_gene: TRBV10-3
j_gene: TRBJ2-5
d_gene: TRBD2
CDR3aa: CAISERLAGGPQETQYF
CDR3nt: TGTGCCATCAGTGAGAGACTAGCGGGGGGCCCACAAGAGACCCAGTACTTC

abundance: .
v_gene: TRBV19
j_gene: TRBJ1-2
d_gene: .
CDR3aa: CASSIESRGVGGYTF
CDR3nt: TGTGCCAGTAGTATAGAGAGCAGGGGCGTTGGGGGCTACACCTTC

abundance: .
v_gene: TRBV27
j_gene: TRBJ1-1
d_gene: .
CDR3aa: CASWGRTEAFF
CDR3nt: TGTGCCAGTTGGGGCCGCACTGAAGCTTTCTTT

abundance: .
v_gene: TRBV7-2
j_gene: TRBJ2-1
d_gene: .
CDR3aa: CASSLGVVGVGYNEQFF
CDR3nt: TGTGCCAGCAGCTTAGGGGTGGTGGGCGTTGGGTACAATGAGCAGTTCTTC

abundance: .
v_gene: TRBV6-5
j_gene: TRBJ1-5
d_gene: TRBD1
CDR3aa: CATTDRGEVQPQHF
CDR3nt: TGTGCCACCACAGACAGGGGAGAGGTACAGCCCCAGCATTTT

abundance: .
v_gene: TRBV11-2
j_gene: TRBJ2-5
d_gene: TRBD2
CDR3aa: CASSTWTSGGKETQYF
CDR3nt: TGTGCCAGCAGCACCTGGACTAGCGGGGGGAAAGAGACCCAGTACTTC

abundance: .
v_gene: TRBV5-4
j_gene: TRBJ2-7
d_gene: .
CDR3aa: CASSLGGLSSYEQYF
CDR3nt: TGTGCCAGCAGCTTGGGGGGCCTAAGCTCCTACGAGCAGTACTTC

abundance: .
v_gene: TRBV5-1
j_gene: TRBJ1-5
d_gene: .
CDR3aa: CASSPGLYSNQPQHF
CDR3nt: TGCGCCAGCAGCCCCGGACTGTATAGCAATCAGCCCCAGCATTTT

abundance: .
v_gene: TRBV5-4
j_gene: TRBJ2-1
d_gene: TRBD2
CDR3aa: CASSFSGGAMYEQFF
CDR3nt: TGTGCCAGCAGTTTCAGCGGGGGGGCTATGTATGAGCAGTTCTTC

abundance: once
v_gene: TRBV7-9
j_gene: TRBJ1-1
d_gene: .
CDR3aa: CASSPRGFGPITEAFF
CDR3nt: TGTGCCAGCAGCCCGAGAGGGTTCGGCCCCATCACTGAAGCTTTCTTT

abundance: .
v_gene: TRBV9
j_gene: TRBJ2-3
d_gene: .
CDR3aa: CASSNHGSATDTQYF
CDR3nt: TGTGCCAGCAGCAACCACGGGAGCGCCACAGATACGCAGTATTTT

abundance: .
v_gene: TRBV29-1
j_gene: TRBJ2-3
d_gene: .
CDR3aa: CSVEAGGTDTQYF
CDR3nt: TGCAGCGTTGAAGCAGGGGGGACAGATACGCAGTATTTT

abundance: .
v_gene: TRBV4-1
j_gene: TRBJ2-1
d_gene: TRBD1
CDR3aa: CASSQGLRTGPFGEQFF
CDR3nt: TGCGCCAGCAGCCAAGGACTCCGGACAGGGCCTTTTGGTGAGCAGTTCTTC

abundance: .
v_gene: TRBV10-3
j_gene: TRBJ2-3
d_gene: .
CDR3aa: CAISEYRDLVTDTQYF
CDR3nt: TGTGCCATCAGTGAATATCGGGACTTAGTCACAGATACGCAGTATTTT

abundance: .
v_gene: TRBV24-1
j_gene: TRBJ2-1
d_gene: .
CDR3aa: CATTSGNSYNEQFF
CDR3nt: TGTGCCACCACCTCAGGGAACTCCTACAATGAGCAGTTCTTC

abundance: .
v_gene: TRBV23-1
j_gene: TRBJ2-7
d_gene: TRBD2
CDR3aa: CAILLGRAYLWEQYF
CDR3nt: TGCGCCATACTCCTCGGGAGGGCTTATCTCTGGGAGCAGTACTTC

abundance: .
v_gene: TRBV18
j_gene: TRBJ1-1
d_gene: .
CDR3aa: CASSPLTGNTEAFF
CDR3nt: TGTGCCAGCTCACCACTTACCGGGAACACTGAAGCTTTCTTT

abundance: .
v_gene: TRBV7-9
j_gene: TRBJ2-7
d_gene: TRBD1
CDR3aa: CASSKGVTGMTYEQYF
CDR3nt: TGTGCCAGCAGCAAAGGGGTGACAGGGATGACCTACGAGCAGTACTTC

abundance: .
v_gene: TRBV7-2
j_gene: TRBJ1-2
d_gene: TRBD1
CDR3aa: CASSGSGQGHNYGYTF
CDR3nt: TGTGCCAGCAGCGGTTCGGGACAGGGACATAACTATGGCTACACCTTC

abundance: .
v_gene: TRBV7-3
j_gene: TRBJ2-1
d_gene: TRBD1
CDR3aa: CASSLDRGNEQFF
CDR3nt: TGTGCCAGCAGCTTAGACAGGGGTAATGAGCAGTTCTTC

abundance: .
v_gene: TRBV5-4
j_gene: TRBJ2-7
d_gene: TRBD2
CDR3aa: CASSSPGGGLEQYF
CDR3nt: TGTGCCAGCAGCTCCCCCGGGGGGGGGCTCGAGCAGTACTTC

abundance: .
v_gene: TRBV10-1
j_gene: TRBJ2-1
d_gene: TRBD2
CDR3aa: CVSSDLAGGTHNEQFF
CDR3nt: TGCGTCAGCAGTGACCTAGCGGGAGGGACCCACAATGAGCAGTTCTTC

abundance: .
v_gene: TRBV24-1
j_gene: TRBJ1-2
d_gene: .
CDR3aa: CATSDRDRLEGYTF
CDR3nt: TGTGCCACCAGTGATCGCGACAGGTTGGAGGGCTACACCTTC

abundance: once
v_gene: TRBV27
j_gene: TRBJ2-7
d_gene: .
CDR3aa: CASGPGQSYEQYF
CDR3nt: TGTGCCAGCGGCCCAGGACAGAGTTACGAGCAGTACTTC

abundance: .
v_gene: TRBV2
j_gene: TRBJ2-3
d_gene: .
CDR3aa: CASRHRRTERTDTQYF
CDR3nt: TGTGCCAGCAGGCACCGACGGACAGAACGCACAGATACGCAGTATTTT

abundance: .
v_gene: TRBV18
j_gene: TRBJ2-3
d_gene: TRBD2
CDR3aa: CASSLNIPGLASLNTQYF
CDR3nt: TGTGCCAGCTCACTAAACATCCCCGGACTAGCTTCCCTAAATACGCAGTATTTT

abundance: .
v_gene: TRBV19
j_gene: TRBJ1-6
d_gene: TRBD1
CDR3aa: CASSARTGLSSPLHF
CDR3nt: TGTGCCAGTAGTGCGAGGACAGGGTTGAGTTCACCCCTCCACTTT

abundance: once
v_gene: TRBV18
j_gene: TRBJ2-7
d_gene: TRBD2
CDR3aa: CASSGLEEQYF
CDR3nt: TGTGCCAGCTCAGGACTAGAGGAGCAGTACTTC

abundance: .
v_gene: TRBV2
j_gene: TRBJ1-1
d_gene: .
CDR3aa: CASIRGTEAFF
CDR3nt: TGTGCCAGCATACGGGGGACTGAAGCTTTCTTT